Only a few counts were recorded for the clone carrying this TCR beta chain. The sample originates from a study of T-cell reconstitution after alpha-beta-depleted transplantation in children. Trimming cost V 2 bases and J 7 bases; bases outside gene matches: 9. The CDR3 spans 16 residues. In germline, CDR1 is SGHTA, CDR2 FQGTGA. A library of TCRbeta sequences, prepared with unique molecular identifiers, was generated. Each CDR3 protein gets one entry after TCRdb re-called the PCR reads with MiXCR. Here the sample spans about 610,000 distinct CDR3 sequences, about 11% being singletons. This chain joins TRBV7-3 and TRBJ2-1; 9 bases are a match to TRBD1. The source material was PBMCs from the stem cell graft donor, sampled from the stem cell graft. This receptor was identified in a human donor who donated a stem cell graft to a child with acute myeloid leukemia. CDR3 in amino acids: CASSLVPGTGRNEQFF. DNA for the CDR3: TGTGCCAGCAGCTTAGTCCCCGGGACAGGGCGGAATGAGCAGTTCTTC.